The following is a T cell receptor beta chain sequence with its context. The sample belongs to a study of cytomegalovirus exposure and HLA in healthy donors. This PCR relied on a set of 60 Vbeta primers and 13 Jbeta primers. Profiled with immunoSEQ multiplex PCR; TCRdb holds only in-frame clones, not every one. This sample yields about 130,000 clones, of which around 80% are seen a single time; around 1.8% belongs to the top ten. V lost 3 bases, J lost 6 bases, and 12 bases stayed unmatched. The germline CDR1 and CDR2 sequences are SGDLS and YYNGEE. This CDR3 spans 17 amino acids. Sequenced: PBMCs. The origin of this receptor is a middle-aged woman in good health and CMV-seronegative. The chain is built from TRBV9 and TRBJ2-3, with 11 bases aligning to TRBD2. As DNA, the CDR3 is TGTGCCAGCAGCGACCCGCCCGGTCGGACTAGCGGGGATACGCAGTATTTT. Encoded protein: CASSDPPGRTSGDTQYF. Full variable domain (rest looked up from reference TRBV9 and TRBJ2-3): DSGVTQTPKHLITATGQRVTLRCSPRSGDLSVYWYQQSLDQGLQFLIQYYNGEERAKGNILERFSAQQFPDLHSELNLSSLELGDSALYFCASSDPPGRTSGDTQYFGPGTRLTVL.